This T cell receptor beta chain was captured by sequencing in a study of cytomegalovirus exposure and HLA in healthy donors. Notes on the study in general: The authors later found TCR association rates varying by HLA locus, with DRB1 most and HLA-C fewest. The study flagged some 170 TCR beta chains as cytomegalovirus-associated.

Each of the donors was a healthy bone marrow donor. V dropped 5 bases and J dropped 0; count of bases not matched to a gene: 3. Germline V lookup: CDR1 SEHNR, CDR2 FQNEAQ (reference sequence). CDR3 length equals 15 residues. This clone came up once. The antigen remains unidentified. PCR amplification relied on 60 Vbeta primers (plus 13 Jbeta primers). Profiling relied on immunoSEQ multiplex PCR, and the TCRdb table lists in-frame clones only, not all of them. The profile covers some 150,000 clones, with approximately 79% appearing a single time and roughly 4.2% taken by the ten largest. Source material: PBMCs. This TCR was recovered from a man aged 40-49 years in good health and CMV-seronegative. The chain joins TRBV7-9 to TRBJ2-3, with 9 bases lining up with TRBD1. The CDR3 is CASSPGQGSTDTQYF. In DNA, the CDR3 is TGTGCCAGCAGCCCAGGACAGGGGAGCACAGATACGCAGTATTTT.